This TCR beta chain was captured in a study of blood T cell repertoires in COVID-19. Study context: PBMCs, B-cell-depleted T cells, or T cells provided the cDNA or gDNA that made up the material.

As handled by the study authors: Amplification of reference gene primers provided the estimated nucleated cell counts. The method was immunoSEQ multiplex PCR; TCRdb's version includes in-frame clones alone and lacks a portion of them. That table is the source of V, J and clone size, and D and trimming were worked out from the DNA. Among about 10,000 clones, 89% were seen once, and the ten largest hold approximately 6.2%. The CDR3 consists of 16 residues. Germline V gives CDR1 SGHAT, CDR2 FQNNGV. The ends lost 4 bases at V and 2 bases at J; junction bases unmatched: 2. The sequence was obtained from a human donor in a cohort sampled during active COVID-19. V is TRBV11-2 and J is TRBJ2-5; 15 bases are shared with TRBD2. Sample: peripheral blood. Here the CDR3 DNA reads TGTGCCAGCAGCTCGGGGACTAGCGGGGGGCAAGAGACCCAGTACTTC. This codes for CASSSGTSGGQETQYF.